This T cell receptor (beta chain) was captured by sequencing in a study of blood T cell repertoires in COVID-19. Whole-study context: Sources were T cells, B-cell-depleted T cells, or PBMCs; the material itself was cDNA or gDNA.

Trimming took 4 bases from V and 1 from J, leaving 17 bases between them. The CDR3 sequence is 16 residues long. From germline, CDR1 is SGHRS and CDR2 YFSETQ. The protocol was immunoSEQ multiplex PCR, while the TCRdb copy is restricted to in-frame clones and leaves out a portion. The repertoire holds 150,000 or so clones, with 88% as singletons. Everyone who took part was roughly 18 to 90 years old, and they came from roughly 25 US areas. The clonotype was recovered from a woman between 50 and 59 years old who had recovered from COVID-19. The rearrangement links TRBV5-1 to TRBJ1-1, with D perhaps matching TRBD1 (5 bases). Sequencing was performed on PBMCs or T cells enriched from blood (not recorded which). The CDR3, as DNA: TGCGCCAGCAGCCCCCGGGCCGGGACTTCGAACACTGAAGCTTTCTTT. Translating gives CASSPRAGTSNTEAFF.